Below are 12 T cell receptor beta chains sequenced from a single sample in a study of vaccination and CD4 T cells after COVID-19. An Oncomine TCR Beta short-read assay was used to sequence the DNA from cultured CD4+ T cells. TCRdb re-derived calls from the PCR reads in MiXCR, one entry per CDR3 protein. The sample holds roughly 14,000 distinct CDR3 sequences, 29% seen once. These TCRs' antigens remain unknown. As to treatment: approximately nine-day PBMC culture with coronavirus spike peptide pools or control peptides (ViraFEST assay). The specimen was CD4+ T cells from blood, cultured in vitro, collected before SARS-CoV-2 vaccination. These receptors were taken from a human donor who received a COVID-19 vaccine.

This sequence joins TRBV2 and TRBJ1-1; 7 nucleotides match TRBD1. Germline-derived CDR1 and CDR2 are SNHLY and FYNNEI. V lost 6 bases to trimming and J lost 6 bases; unmatched junction nucleotides: 7. This CDR3 has 13 amino acids. The CDR3 region has the DNA TGTGCCAGCAGGGATATAACAGGGGCTGAAGCTTTCTTT. Encoded protein: CASRDITGAEAFF.

This chain joins TRBV6-1 and TRBJ1-2; TRBD1 aligns across 8 bases. Germline CDR1 MNHNS, CDR2 SASEGT. Losses at the gene ends were 8 bases for V and 6 bases for J; bases not matched to a gene: 8. The CDR3 extends over 13 amino acids. For the CDR3, the DNA is TGTGCCAGCGGGACGACAGGGGACCATGGCTACACCTTC. Protein sequence: CASGTTGDHGYTF.

The V call is TRBV12-3 or TRBV12-4, the J call TRBJ1-6, with D possibly TRBD1 on 6 matching bases. CDR3 size: 17 residues. V dropped 2 bases and J dropped 4 bases, with 15 bases sitting between them. This CDR3 is CASSLQFDGQYNSPLHF. The CDR3 nucleotides are TGTGCCAGCAGTTTACAGTTTGACGGACAGTATAATTCACCCCTCCACTTT.

V gene TRBV10-1 combines with J gene TRBJ2-5, with 15 nucleotides matching TRBD2. V was clipped by 2 bases and J by 0 bases; unmatched bases: 10. Looked up from germline, CDR1 is WNHNN and CDR2 is SYGVQD (reference sequence). CDR3 length: 20 residues. The CDR3 reads CASSEGSGLAGGEYQETQYF. Written as DNA, the CDR3 is TGCGCCAGCAGTGAGGGATCGGGACTAGCGGGGGGCGAGTACCAAGAGACCCAGTACTTC.

This clonotype was observed a handful of times. This sequence joins TRBV2 and TRBJ1-6, with 9 positions matching TRBD1. Germline assignment: CDR1 SNHLY and CDR2 FYNNEI. The CDR3 runs to 14 residues. Losses at the gene ends were 5 bases for V and 8 bases for J; bases not matched to a gene: 4. Here the CDR3 reads CASSHRQGDSPLHF. DNA for the CDR3: TGTGCCAGCAGTCATCGACAGGGGGATTCACCCCTCCACTTT.

The genes are TRBV12-3 or TRBV12-4 and TRBJ2-7; 9 bases match TRBD1. V was clipped by 6 bases and J by 7 bases; unmatched bases: 7. The CDR3 runs 13 residues. The DNA for the CDR3 is TGTGCCAGCAGCGGGACAGGGTCTTGGGAGCAGTACTTC. It translates to CASSGTGSWEQYF.

This clonotype has a handful of counts. The V gene is TRBV21-1, the J gene TRBJ2-2. TRBV21-1 is a recognized pseudogene. This CDR3 region has 13 residues. CDR3 region: CASSTAGYGELFF. CDR3 DNA: TGTGCCAGCAGCACCGCCGGATACGGGGAGCTGTTTTTT.

The chain recombines TRBV12-3 or TRBV12-4 with TRBJ2-6, with no clear D. Between the trimmed V and J ends, which lost 1 base and 4 bases, there was a span of 8 bases. CDR3 size: 15 residues. CDR3 sequence: CASSLGATGANVLTF. The CDR3 DNA reads as TGTGCCAGCAGTTTAGGGGCGACCGGGGCCAACGTCCTGACTTTC.

The V call is TRBV27, the J call TRBJ2-7, with D possibly matching TRBD1 (5 bases). This CDR3 comprises 15 residues. Trimming removed 4 bases at V and 5 bases at J, with 18 bases between. Germline assignment: CDR1 MNHEY and CDR2 SMNVEV (reference sequence). The CDR3 sequence: CASSSPPRTYNEQYF. The CDR3 DNA is TGTGCCAGCAGTTCACCCCCCCGGACATATAACGAGCAGTACTTC.

The chain recombines TRBV7-9 with TRBJ2-4; TRBD2 aligns across 11 bases. V trimming: 2 bases; J trimming: 0 bases; junction bases outside the gene matches: 9. The CDR3 contains 19 residues. Germline assignment: CDR1 SEHNR and CDR2 FQNEAQ (reference sequence). This CDR3 is CASSLILLAGGIAKNIQYF. The CDR3 bases are TGTGCCAGCAGCTTAATTCTGCTAGCGGGGGGTATAGCCAAAAACATTCAGTACTTC.

The DNA of the CDR3 is TGTGCCAGCAGTTTTCCCGGACAGGGCGATGGCTACACCTTC. It codes for CASSFPGQGDGYTF. V usage is TRBV28 and J usage is TRBJ1-2; TRBD1 matches at 8 bases. Germline CDR1 MDHEN, CDR2 SYDVKM. The CDR3 runs 14 residues. After removal of 3 bases from V and 6 bases from J, the junction contained 6 bases not matched to a gene.

The V call is TRBV30, the J call TRBJ1-6; D may be TRBD1 (5 bases). The CDR3 sequence is 17 residues long. Deletions cut 0 bases from V and 6 bases from J, with 18 bases between. CDR1 and CDR2 from the germline V gene are GTSNPN and SVGIG (reference sequence). Here the CDR3 reads CAWSVLFGGSRNSPLHF. The CDR3 nucleotides read TGTGCCTGGAGTGTACTGTTTGGGGGGTCTCGTAATTCACCCCTCCACTTT.